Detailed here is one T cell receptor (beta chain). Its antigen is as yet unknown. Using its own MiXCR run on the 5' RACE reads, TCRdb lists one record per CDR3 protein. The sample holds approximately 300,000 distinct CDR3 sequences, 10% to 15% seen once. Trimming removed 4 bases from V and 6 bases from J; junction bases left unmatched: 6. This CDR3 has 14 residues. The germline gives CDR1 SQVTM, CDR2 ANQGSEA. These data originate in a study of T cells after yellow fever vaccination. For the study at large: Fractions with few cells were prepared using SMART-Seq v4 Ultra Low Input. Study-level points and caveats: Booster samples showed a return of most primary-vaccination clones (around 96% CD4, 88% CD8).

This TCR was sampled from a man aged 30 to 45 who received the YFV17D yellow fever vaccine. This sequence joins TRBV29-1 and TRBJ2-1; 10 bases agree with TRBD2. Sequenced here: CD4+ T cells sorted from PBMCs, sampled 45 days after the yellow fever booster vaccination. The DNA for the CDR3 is TGCAGCGTTGCTAGCGGGAGAACCTGCAATGAGCAGTTCTTC. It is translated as CSVASGRTCNEQFF.